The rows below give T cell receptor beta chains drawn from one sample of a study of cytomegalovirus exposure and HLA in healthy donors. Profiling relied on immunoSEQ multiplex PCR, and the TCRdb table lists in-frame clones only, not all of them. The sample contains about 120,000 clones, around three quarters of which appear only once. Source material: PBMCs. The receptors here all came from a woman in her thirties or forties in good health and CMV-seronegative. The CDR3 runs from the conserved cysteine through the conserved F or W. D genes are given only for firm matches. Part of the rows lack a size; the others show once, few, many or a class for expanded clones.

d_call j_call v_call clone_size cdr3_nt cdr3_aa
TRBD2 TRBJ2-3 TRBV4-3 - TGCGCCAGCAGCCAAGTATTAGCGGGCCTCCTACCCACAGATACGCAGTATTTT CASSQVLAGLLPTDTQYF
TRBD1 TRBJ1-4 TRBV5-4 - TGTGCCAGCAGCTTGGCGGGACAGGGGGGCGAAAAACTGTTTTTT CASSLAGQGGEKLFF
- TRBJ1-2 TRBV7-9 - TGTGCCAGCAGGGCCGCGGGATGGGCTGGCTACACCTTC CASRAAGWAGYTF
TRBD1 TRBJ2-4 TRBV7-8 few TGTGCCAGCAGCTTGGCAGGACAGGGTAGGGACAAAAACAGTCAGTACTTC CASSLAGQGRDKNSQYF
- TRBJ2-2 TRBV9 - TGTGCCAGCACCGTGGGGGGCACCGGGGAGCTGTTTTTT CASTVGGTGELFF
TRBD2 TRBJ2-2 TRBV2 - TGTGCCAGCAGCGTGGGGCTAGCGGACACCGGGGAGCTGTTTTTT CASSVGLADTGELFF
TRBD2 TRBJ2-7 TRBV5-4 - TGTGCCAGCAGCACAAAGCGGGAGAACTACGAGCAGTACTTC CASSTKRENYEQYF
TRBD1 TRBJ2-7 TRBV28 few TGTGCCAGCAGTTATGTGAGTCCTCCGGGACAGGGGTTCGAGCAGTACTTC CASSYVSPPGQGFEQYF
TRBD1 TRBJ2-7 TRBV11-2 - TGTGCCAGCAGCTTAGGACAGGGTGGTGACGAGCAGTACTTC CASSLGQGGDEQYF
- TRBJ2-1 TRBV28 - TGTGCCAGCAGGCCCCGTGGTGGGGGCAGGGGTATACTTAGTTTTTACAATGAGCAGTTCTTC CASRPRGGGRGILSFYNEQFF
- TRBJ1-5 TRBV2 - TGTGCCAGCACCTTTCACAGGAGCAATCAGCCCCAGCATTTT CASTFHRSNQPQHF
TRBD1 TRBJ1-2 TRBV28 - TGTGCCAGCAGATCAACAGGGGGCAATGGCTACACCTTC CASRSTGGNGYTF
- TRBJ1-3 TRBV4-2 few TGTGCCAGCAGCCAAGACAGGGGCGCTGGAAACACCATATATTTT CASSQDRGAGNTIYF
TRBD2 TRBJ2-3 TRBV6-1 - TGTGCCAGCATCCTACTAGCGGTCAGCACAGATACGCAGTATTTT CASILLAVSTDTQYF
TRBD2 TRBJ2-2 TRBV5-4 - TGTGCCAGCAGCGGCCCGGGACTAGTGGCCACCGGGGAGCTGTTTTTT CASSGPGLVATGELFF
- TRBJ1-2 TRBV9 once TGTGCCAGCAGCCCCGGAGGGTCGAACTATGGCTACACCTTC CASSPGGSNYGYTF
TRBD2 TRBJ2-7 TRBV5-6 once TGTGCCAGCAGCTGGGCGGGGGACGGGAAGCAGTACTTC CASSWAGDGKQYF
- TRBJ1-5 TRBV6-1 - TGTGCCAGCAGTGAAAGCGGGTCGGATCAGCCCCAGCATTTT CASSESGSDQPQHF
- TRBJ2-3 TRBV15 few TGTGCCACCAGCAGAGATCCGGGGGATACGCAGTATTTT CATSRDPGDTQYF
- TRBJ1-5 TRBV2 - TGTGCCAGCAGTGAAAACTTATTCTATAGCAATCAGCCCCAGCATTTT CASSENLFYSNQPQHF
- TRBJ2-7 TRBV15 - TGTGCCACCAGCAGAGGCCGTGGGACTGCTGAGTCCTACGAGCAGTACTTC CATSRGRGTAESYEQYF
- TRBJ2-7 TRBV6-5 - TGTGCCAGCAGTTACGCCGGGATCCCCTACGAGCAGTACTTC CASSYAGIPYEQYF
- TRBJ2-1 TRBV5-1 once TGCGCCAGCAGCCCGGAGGGCAGCTCCTACAATGAGCAGTTCTTC CASSPEGSSYNEQFF
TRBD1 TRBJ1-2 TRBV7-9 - TGTTCCAGCAGAAAACAGGGGGCGCAGGGCTACACCTTC CSSRKQGAQGYTF
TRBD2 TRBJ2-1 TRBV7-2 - TGTGCCAGCAGCCGCCGGACTAGCGGGAGTCTTGGTGAGCAGTTCTTC CASSRRTSGSLGEQFF
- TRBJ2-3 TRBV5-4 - TGTGCCAGCAGCTTGGAACGCGGGGGCACAGATACGCAGTATTTT CASSLERGGTDTQYF
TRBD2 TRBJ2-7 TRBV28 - TGTGCCAGCAGTAGTGGGGGAGGGTCCTACGAGCAGTACTTC CASSSGGGSYEQYF
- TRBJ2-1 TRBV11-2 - TGTGCCAGCAGCTTAGAAGGCGGAGATTACAATGAGCAGTTCTTC CASSLEGGDYNEQFF
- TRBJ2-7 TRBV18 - TGTGCCAGCTCACCGCCTGCGGGCCGGTCCTACGAGCAGTACTTC CASSPPAGRSYEQYF
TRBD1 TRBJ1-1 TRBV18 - TGTGCCAGCTCGAGGGGGCTCGCTTCTAACACTGAAGCTTTCTTT CASSRGLASNTEAFF
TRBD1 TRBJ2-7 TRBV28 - TGTGCCAGCAGTACCGGGACAGGGAACTACGAGCAGTACTTC CASSTGTGNYEQYF
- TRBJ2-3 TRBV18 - TGTGCCAGCTCCCCCGCAGATACGCAGTATTTT CASSPADTQYF
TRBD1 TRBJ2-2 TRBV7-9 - TGTTCCAGCAGCTTAGGAGACAGGGGGCGCACCGGGGAGCTGTTTTTT CSSSLGDRGRTGELFF
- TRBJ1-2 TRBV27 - TGTGCCAGCACCTCGTCCCAGGGCCTCTATGGCTACACCTTC CASTSSQGLYGYTF
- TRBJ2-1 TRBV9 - TGTGCCAGCAGCGCACCGGGACTGCTCTACAATGAGCAGTTCTTC CASSAPGLLYNEQFF
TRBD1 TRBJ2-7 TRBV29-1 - TGCAGCGTTGAAGCGGGACAGGGTAGTAGCGAGCAGTACTTC CSVEAGQGSSEQYF
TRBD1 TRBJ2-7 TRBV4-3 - TGCGCCAGCAGCCAAGGGACAGGGTACGAGCAGTACTTC CASSQGTGYEQYF
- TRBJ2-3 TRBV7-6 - TGTGCCAGCAGCGGGGCCCTCTTGGTCACAGATACGCAGTATTTT CASSGALLVTDTQYF
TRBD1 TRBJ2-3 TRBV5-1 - TGCGCCAGCAGCTCCGGGACAGCTAGCACAGATACGCAGTATTTT CASSSGTASTDTQYF
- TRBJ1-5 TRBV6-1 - TGTGCCAGCAGTTTCTATGGCAATCAGCCCCAGCATTTT CASSFYGNQPQHF
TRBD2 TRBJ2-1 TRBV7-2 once TGTGCCAGCAGTCCCGGGACTAGCGGTCTCGGGGGGCAGTTCTTC CASSPGTSGLGGQFF
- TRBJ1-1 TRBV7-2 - TGTGCCAGCAGCCCTAGTATGTTGAACACTGAAGCTTTCTTT CASSPSMLNTEAFF
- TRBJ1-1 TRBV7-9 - TGTTCCAGCAGCTTAAGTTCTGCCAGGGACACTGAAGCTTTCTTT CSSSLSSARDTEAFF
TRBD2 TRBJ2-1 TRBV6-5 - TGTGCCAGCAGTTTTTTAGCGGGAGTAACCAATGAGCAGTTCTTC CASSFLAGVTNEQFF
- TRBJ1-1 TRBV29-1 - TGCGGCGGGGGGGGGTCGGGGGGAGAAGCTTTCTTT CGGGGSGGEAFF
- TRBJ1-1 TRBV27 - TGTGCCAGCAGTTCTATCCCACCCAGGACAGTCAGGAACACTGAAGCTTTCTTT CASSSIPPRTVRNTEAFF
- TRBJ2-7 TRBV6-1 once TGTGCCGGTTCAGGGATGATAAGTTGGGAGCAGTACTTC CAGSGMISWEQYF
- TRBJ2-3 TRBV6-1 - TGTGCCAGCAGTGATGGGGAGGTTTCATCAGATACGCAGTATTTT CASSDGEVSSDTQYF
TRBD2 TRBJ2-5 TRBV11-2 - TGTGCCAGCAGCTTGGGACTAGCGGGAGTACTTCGGGAGACCCAGTACTTC CASSLGLAGVLRETQYF
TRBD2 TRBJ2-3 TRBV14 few TGTGCCAGCAGCCGCGGACTAGCGGGGATCACAGATACGCAGTATTTT CASSRGLAGITDTQYF
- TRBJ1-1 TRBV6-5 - TGTGCCAGCAACAAACGGGGGGTGCTGGATGCTTTCTTT CASNKRGVLDAFF
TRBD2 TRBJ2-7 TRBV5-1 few TGCGCCAGCAGCCCAGGACTAGCGGGAGGTATATACGAGCAGTACTTC CASSPGLAGGIYEQYF
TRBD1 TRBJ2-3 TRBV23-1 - TGCGCCAGCAGACACAATCGGGGGACAGGGAGCACAGATACGCAGTATTTT CASRHNRGTGSTDTQYF
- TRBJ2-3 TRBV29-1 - TGCAGCGTTGAGGGCTCAAACACAGATACGCAGTATTTT CSVEGSNTDTQYF
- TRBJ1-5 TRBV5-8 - TGTGCCAGCAGGTATCCTCCGGGCAATCAGCCCCAGCATTTT CASRYPPGNQPQHF
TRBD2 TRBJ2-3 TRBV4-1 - TGCGCCAGCAGCCAAGATGGGGCTAGCGGGCTTCCGGATACGCAGTATTTT CASSQDGASGLPDTQYF